This T cell receptor beta chain was identified in a study of CD8 T cells in Susac syndrome. As for the study in general: Susac syndrome patients were untreated, on corticosteroids with some adding intravenous immunoglobulin, or on intravenous immunoglobulin only.

The V gene's germline CDR1 is GTSNPN and CDR2 SVGIG (reference sequence). Trimming stripped 1 base from V and 1 base from J, with 25 bases between. This CDR3 comprises 19 residues. The RNA input was about 0.5 to 1 ug, and it was reverse transcribed with random hexamers. The immunoSEQ assay covered 54 Vbeta and 13 Jbeta segments for CDR3. TCRdb called the immunoSEQ multiplex PCR reads again in MiXCR, with one record for every CDR3 protein. This table has 95,000 to 150,000 distinct CDR3 sequences, roughly 94% appearing once. Sequencing of TCR beta was performed on blood CD8+ and CD4+ T cells. This chain connects TRBV30 to TRBJ2-5; the D is unclear. Sequencing was carried out using CD8+ T cells from PBMCs. The receptor's source is a human donor with Susac syndrome. CDR3 nucleotide sequence: TGTGCCTGGAGTGGGACCCGAACCTCCACCCAAGCCCGCCAAGAGACCCAGTACTTC. Its translation is CAWSGTRTSTQARQETQYF.